This T cell receptor beta chain is from a study of T cells after somatic rescue of genetic block. The table came from immunoSEQ multiplex PCR; TCRdb's copy has only in-frame clones and leaves some out. The sample includes 14,000 to 15,000 clones, over 60% seen only once; the top ten take around 28%. Germline V gene sequence: CDR1 SGHRS, CDR2 YFSETQ. CDR3 length: 18 amino acids. J lost 2 bases, V lost 0 bases, and 13 bases had no gene match. Sequencing input: peripheral blood mononuclear cells (PBMCs). This TCR derives from a man aged 18 to 29. The genes are TRBV5-1 and TRBJ2-7, with 8 bases that match TRBD2. The CDR3 protein is CASSLGHNTAGGTYEQYF. DNA for the CDR3: TGCGCCAGCAGCTTGGGGCATAATACGGCGGGGGGAACCTACGAGCAGTACTTC.